This TCR beta chain is from a study of blood T cell repertoires in COVID-19. Study-wide background: The United States, Italy and Spain provided the acute and convalescent COVID-19 samples. The cDNA or gDNA used as material had been derived from T cells, B-cell-depleted T cells, or PBMCs.

Per the original data handling: Estimation of nucleated cell counts was performed using reference gene primer amplification. Only in-frame clones appear in the TCRdb table, and some are missing; sequencing was by immunoSEQ multiplex PCR. That table is the source of V, J and clone size, and D and trimming were worked out from the DNA. The sample lists about 100,000 clones, just over 90% occurring once. V was pared by 0 bases and J by 5 bases, with 5 bases of the junction left unmatched. The CDR3 is made up of 15 amino acids. CDR1 and CDR2 from the germline V gene are SNHLY and FYNNEI. The chain has TRBV2 and TRBJ2-5; 8 bases align to TRBD1. Sequencing was performed on peripheral blood. The source is a man between 60 and 75 years old with acute or convalescent COVID-19. The CDR3 region is CASSEARTGTETQYF. Written as DNA, the CDR3 is TGTGCCAGCAGTGAAGCAAGGACAGGGACCGAGACCCAGTACTTC.